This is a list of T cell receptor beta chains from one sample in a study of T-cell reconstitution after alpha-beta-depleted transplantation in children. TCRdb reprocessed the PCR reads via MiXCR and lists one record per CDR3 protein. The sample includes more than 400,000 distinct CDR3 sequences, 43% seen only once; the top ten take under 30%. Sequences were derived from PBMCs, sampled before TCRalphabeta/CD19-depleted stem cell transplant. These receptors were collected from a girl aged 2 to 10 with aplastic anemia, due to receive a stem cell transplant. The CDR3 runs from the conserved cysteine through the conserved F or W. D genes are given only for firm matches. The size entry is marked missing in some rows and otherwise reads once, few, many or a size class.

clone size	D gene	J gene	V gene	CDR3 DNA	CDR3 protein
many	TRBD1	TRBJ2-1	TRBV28	TGTGCCAGCAGTTTATTGGGGACAGGGTCCTACAATGAGCAGTTCTTC	CASSLLGTGSYNEQFF
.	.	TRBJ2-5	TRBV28	TGTGCCAGCAGTTTAATGGTGGAGACCCAGTACTTC	CASSLMVETQYF
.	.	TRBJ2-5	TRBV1	TGCACCAGCAGCCAAGATAGAAACGGCCCTCCGGTGTCCCAGTACTTC	CTSSQDRNGPPVSQYF
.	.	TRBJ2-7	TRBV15	TGTGCCACCAGCAGAGATGGGCAGTTATCCTACGAGCAGTACTTC	CATSRDGQLSYEQYF
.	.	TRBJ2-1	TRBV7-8	TGTGCCAGCAGCGCAAGACTGAGTAACCTCTACAATGAGCAGTTCTTC	CASSARLSNLYNEQFF
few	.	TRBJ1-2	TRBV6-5	TGTGCCAGCAGTTACCTCTTGGAGGGGTATGGCTACACCTTC	CASSYLLEGYGYTF
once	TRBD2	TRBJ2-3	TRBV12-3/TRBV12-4	TGTGCCAGCAGTTTTCGAGCGGGGGGGAACACAGATACGCAGTATTTT	CASSFRAGGNTDTQYF
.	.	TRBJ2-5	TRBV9	TGTGCCAGCAGCCCTGCCCAAGGAGGTGGCGGGGAGACCCAGTACTTC	CASSPAQGGGGETQYF
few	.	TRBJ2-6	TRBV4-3	TGCGCCAGCAGCCCCAGGGTACCCGGGGCCAACGTCCTGACTTTC	CASSPRVPGANVLTF
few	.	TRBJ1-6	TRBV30	TGTGCCTGGACGGAGCAATTTAATTCACCCCTCCACTTT	CAWTEQFNSPLHF
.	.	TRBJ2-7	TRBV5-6	TGTGCCAGCAGCTTGCTGGGAAGGCACTCCTACGAGCAGTACTTC	CASSLLGRHSYEQYF
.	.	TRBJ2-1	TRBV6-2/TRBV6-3	TGTGCCAGCAGCGACGGTTTGGACAATGAGCAGTTCTTC	CASSDGLDNEQFF
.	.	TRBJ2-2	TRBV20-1	TGCAGTGCTAGAGTACCAGGGTGGAACACCGGGGAGCTGTTTTTT	CSARVPGWNTGELFF
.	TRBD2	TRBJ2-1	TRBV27	TGTGCCAGCAGCCTACCTAGCGGGAGCGCCAATGAGCAGTTCTTC	CASSLPSGSANEQFF
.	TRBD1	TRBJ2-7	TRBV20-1	TGCAGTGCTAGAGTCATTCTCAGGGGGACCAATCCCCTCGAGCAGTACTTC	CSARVILRGTNPLEQYF
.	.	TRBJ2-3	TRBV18	TGTGCCAGCTCACCTTGGACAGCTCGCACAGATACGCAGTATTTT	CASSPWTARTDTQYF
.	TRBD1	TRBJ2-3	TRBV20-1	TGCAGTGCCATCACTCGACAGGGAAAAACAGATACGCAGTATTTT	CSAITRQGKTDTQYF
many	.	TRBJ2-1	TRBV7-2	TGTGCCAGCAGCCTAGGTTTGGGCGGGGTCCTCTACAATGAGCAGTTCTTC	CASSLGLGGVLYNEQFF
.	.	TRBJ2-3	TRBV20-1	TGCAGTGCCGGTCCCCGGGATACGCAGTATTTT	CSAGPRDTQYF
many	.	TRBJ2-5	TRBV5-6	TGTGCCAGCAGCCTCCTAGGAAGGACCCAGTACTTC	CASSLLGRTQYF
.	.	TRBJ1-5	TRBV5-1	TGCGCCAGCAGCTTGACCAGCAGCAATCAGCCCCAGCATTTT	CASSLTSSNQPQHF
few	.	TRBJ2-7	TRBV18	TGTGCCAGCTCACCGCCTGTGGGGGGGGCCCGGGAGCAGTACTTC	CASSPPVGGAREQYF
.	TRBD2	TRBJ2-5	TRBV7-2	TGTGCCAGCAGCCGCGGACTAGCGGGTCTACAAGAGACCCAGTACTTC	CASSRGLAGLQETQYF
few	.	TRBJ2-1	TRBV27	TGTGCCAGCAGATACCGACAGTCTGAGTTCTTC	CASRYRQSEFF
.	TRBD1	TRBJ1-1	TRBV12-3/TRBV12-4	TGTGCCAGCAGCCGCGGACAGGGGTTAACTGAAGCTTTCTTT	CASSRGQGLTEAFF
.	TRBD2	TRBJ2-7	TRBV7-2	TGTGCCAGCAGCTTCCAGACTAGCGGGAGGGGCGAGCAGTACTTC	CASSFQTSGRGEQYF